These T cell receptor beta chains were read from a single sample in a study of cytomegalovirus exposure and HLA in healthy donors. The method was immunoSEQ multiplex PCR; TCRdb's version includes in-frame clones alone and lacks a portion of them. This sample has 50,000 or so clones; 90% to 95% occur once, and the top ten carry about 2.2%. Sequenced: PBMCs. The receptors were gathered from a woman younger than 45 in good health and CMV-seronegative. Each CDR3 is given with its conserved first and last residue. The D gene is left open where the match is weak. Clone size is given for some rows only: seen once, a few or many times, or a class if the clone is expanded.

abundance: .; v_gene: TRBV6-6; d_gene: TRBD2; len: 16; j_gene: TRBJ2-7; CDR3aa: CASSYWEREGPYEQYF; CDR3nt: TGTGCCAGCAGTTACTGGGAGCGGGAGGGCCCCTACGAGCAGTACTTC
abundance: .; v_gene: TRBV7-6; d_gene: TRBD2; len: 18; j_gene: TRBJ2-5; CDR3aa: CASSQYTGTSAPPGTQYF; CDR3nt: TGTGCCAGCAGCCAATACACCGGGACTAGCGCCCCTCCCGGGACCCAGTACTTC
abundance: once; v_gene: TRBV5-1; d_gene: .; len: 14; j_gene: TRBJ2-5; CDR3aa: CASSPSSSEETQYF; CDR3nt: TGCGCCAGCAGCCCCTCGAGTTCCGAAGAGACCCAGTACTTC
abundance: .; v_gene: TRBV5-5; d_gene: .; len: 17; j_gene: TRBJ1-1; CDR3aa: CASSHDIGGARGSEAFF; CDR3nt: TGTGCCAGCAGCCATGATATTGGGGGGGCAAGAGGGAGTGAAGCTTTCTTT
abundance: .; v_gene: TRBV9; d_gene: TRBD2; len: 15; j_gene: TRBJ2-1; CDR3aa: CASSLTSGGYNEQFF; CDR3nt: TGTGCCAGCAGCCTAACTAGCGGGGGGTACAATGAGCAGTTCTTC
abundance: .; v_gene: TRBV9; d_gene: .; len: 16; j_gene: TRBJ2-3; CDR3aa: CASSTQDSTGRDTQYF; CDR3nt: TGTGCCAGCAGCACACAGGACAGCACAGGTCGAGATACGCAGTATTTT
abundance: .; v_gene: TRBV7-6; d_gene: TRBD2; len: 16; j_gene: TRBJ2-2; CDR3aa: CASSRGIGGDTGELFF; CDR3nt: TGTGCCAGCAGCCGGGGAATCGGGGGGGACACCGGGGAGCTGTTTTTT
abundance: .; v_gene: TRBV11-2; d_gene: .; len: 15; j_gene: TRBJ2-7; CDR3aa: CASSLNGGVSYEQYF; CDR3nt: TGTGCCAGCAGCTTAAACGGGGGAGTCTCCTACGAGCAGTACTTC
abundance: .; v_gene: TRBV29-1; d_gene: .; len: 14; j_gene: TRBJ1-2; CDR3aa: CSVEFGRGNYGYTF; CDR3nt: TGCAGCGTTGAGTTCGGGCGGGGGAACTATGGCTACACCTTC
abundance: .; v_gene: TRBV9; d_gene: TRBD2; len: 16; j_gene: TRBJ2-1; CDR3aa: CASSVGGTSQGNEQFF; CDR3nt: TGTGCCAGCAGCGTAGGGGGGACTAGCCAAGGTAATGAGCAGTTCTTC
abundance: few; v_gene: TRBV28; d_gene: .; len: 12; j_gene: TRBJ1-2; CDR3aa: CASSFPPSGYTF; CDR3nt: TGTGCCAGCAGTTTCCCCCCCTCGGGCTACACCTTC
abundance: once; v_gene: TRBV7-8; d_gene: .; len: 13; j_gene: TRBJ1-1; CDR3aa: CASRFRVNTEAFF; CDR3nt: TGTGCCAGCAGATTCAGGGTGAACACTGAAGCTTTCTTT
abundance: .; v_gene: TRBV29-1; d_gene: .; len: 12; j_gene: TRBJ1-1; CDR3aa: CSAGRGNTEAFF; CDR3nt: TGCAGCGCTGGACGGGGAAACACTGAAGCTTTCTTT
abundance: few; v_gene: TRBV9; d_gene: .; len: 14; j_gene: TRBJ1-1; CDR3aa: CASSVGGVGTEAFF; CDR3nt: TGTGCCAGCAGCGTAGGCGGGGTCGGCACTGAAGCTTTCTTT
abundance: .; v_gene: TRBV11-2; d_gene: TRBD2; len: 16; j_gene: TRBJ2-2; CDR3aa: CASSFSGGSITGELFF; CDR3nt: TGTGCCAGCAGCTTTTCGGGCGGGAGTATCACCGGGGAGCTGTTTTTT
abundance: .; v_gene: TRBV7-3; d_gene: TRBD1; len: 16; j_gene: TRBJ2-1; CDR3aa: CASSSTPGQVYNEQFF; CDR3nt: TGTGCCAGCAGCTCTACCCCGGGACAGGTCTACAATGAGCAGTTCTTC
abundance: .; v_gene: TRBV9; d_gene: .; len: 13; j_gene: TRBJ2-2; CDR3aa: CASSVGAGGELFF; CDR3nt: TGTGCCAGCAGCGTTGGGGCCGGGGGGGAGCTGTTTTTT